This T cell receptor (beta chain) was sequenced in a study of CD8 T cells in Susac syndrome. V was cut by 3 bases and J by 5 bases, with 14 bases left in between. Germline CDR1 and CDR2: DFQATT and SNEGSKA (reference sequence). This CDR3 region has 13 residues. Random-hexamer reverse transcription was applied to roughly 0.5 to 1 ug RNA. TCRdb called the immunoSEQ multiplex PCR reads again in MiXCR, with one record for every CDR3 protein. The data hold tens of thousands of distinct CDR3 sequences, with roughly 94% observed a single time. The V and J genes are TRBV20-1 and TRBJ2-7; D perhaps matches TRBD2 (7 bases). This TCR derives from a human donor with Susac syndrome. Sequencing used CD8+ T cells from PBMCs. The chain's CDR3 is CSARGGARNEQYF. The CDR3, as DNA: TGCAGTGCTAGGGGGGGGGCTCGGAACGAGCAGTACTTC.